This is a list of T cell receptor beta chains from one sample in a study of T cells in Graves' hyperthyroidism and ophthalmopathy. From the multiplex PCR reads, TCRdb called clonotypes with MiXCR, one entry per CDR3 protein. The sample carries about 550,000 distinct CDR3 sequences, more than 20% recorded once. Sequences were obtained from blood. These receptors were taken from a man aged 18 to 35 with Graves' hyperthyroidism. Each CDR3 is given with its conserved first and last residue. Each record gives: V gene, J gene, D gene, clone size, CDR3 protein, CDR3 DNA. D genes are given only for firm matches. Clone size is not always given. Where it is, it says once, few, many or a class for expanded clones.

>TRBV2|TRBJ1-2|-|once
CGSSERGNYGYTF
TGTGGCAGCAGTGAACGGGGCAACTATGGCTACACCTTC
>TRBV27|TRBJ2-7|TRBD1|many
CASSFWAGGSYEQYF
TGTGCCAGCAGTTTTTGGGCAGGGGGCTCCTACGAGCAGTACTTC
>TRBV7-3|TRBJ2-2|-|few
CASSPTKVARGTGELFF
TGTGCCAGCAGCCCTACGAAGGTAGCCCGCGGCACCGGGGAGCTGTTTTTT
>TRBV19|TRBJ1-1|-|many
CGRVTGWSKTEAFF
TGTGGACGAGTAACAGGGTGGTCGAAAACTGAAGCTTTCTTT
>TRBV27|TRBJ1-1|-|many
CASSLSLGLNTEAFF
TGTGCCAGCAGTTTATCGTTAGGGCTTAACACTGAAGCTTTCTTT
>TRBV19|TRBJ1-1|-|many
CASSDPTANTEAFF
TGTGCCAGTAGTGACCCGACAGCGAACACTGAAGCTTTCTTT
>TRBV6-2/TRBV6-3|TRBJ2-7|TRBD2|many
CASSSLTSGDGYEQYF
TGTGCCAGCAGTTCCCTGACTAGCGGGGATGGTTACGAGCAGTACTTC
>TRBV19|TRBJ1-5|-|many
CASSIADRWNQPQHF
TGTGCCAGTAGTATAGCGGACAGATGGAATCAGCCCCAGCATTTT
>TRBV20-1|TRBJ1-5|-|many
CSARQGSIQPQHF
TGCAGTGCTAGGCAGGGGTCGATTCAGCCCCAGCATTTT
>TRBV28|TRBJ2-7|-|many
CASSPPPGYEQYF
TGTGCCAGCAGTCCCCCCCCGGGCTACGAGCAGTACTTC
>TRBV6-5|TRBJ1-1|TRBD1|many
CASSSDRGWENTEAFF
TGTGCCAGCAGTTCGGACAGGGGCTGGGAGAACACTGAAGCTTTCTTT
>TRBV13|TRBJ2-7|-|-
CVSSSGASGEQYF
TGTGTCAGCAGCTCAGGGGCCTCGGGCGAGCAGTACTTC
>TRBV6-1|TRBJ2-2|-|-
CASKRKGLPGELFF
TGTGCCAGCAAGAGGAAGGGTTTGCCCGGGGAGCTGTTTTTT
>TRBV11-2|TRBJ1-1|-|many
CASTRGGHTEAFF
TGTGCCAGCACCCGTGGGGGACACACTGAAGCTTTCTTT
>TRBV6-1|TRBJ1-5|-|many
CASSEPGGWSNQPQHF
TGTGCCAGCAGTGAACCGGGGGGCTGGAGCAATCAGCCCCAGCATTTT
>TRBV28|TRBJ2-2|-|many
CASSLLDRANTGELFF
TGTGCCAGCAGTTTGTTGGACAGAGCGAACACCGGGGAGCTGTTTTTT
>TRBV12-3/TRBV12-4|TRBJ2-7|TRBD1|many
CASSLGTGGRVFF
TGTGCCAGCAGCCTAGGGACAGGGGGCCGGGTTTTCTTC
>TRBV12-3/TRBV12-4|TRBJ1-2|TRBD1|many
CASSPGTGRGYTF
TGTGCCAGCAGCCCCGGGACAGGGAGAGGCTACACCTTC
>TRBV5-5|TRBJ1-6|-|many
CASSLQSQGSPLHF
TGTGCCAGCAGCTTGCAGAGCCAGGGTTCACCCCTCCACTTT
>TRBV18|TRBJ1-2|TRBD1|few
CASSLDEGAGGYTF
TGTGCCAGCTCGCTCGATGAGGGGGCAGGAGGCTACACCTTC
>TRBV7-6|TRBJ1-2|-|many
CASSLEPGPLYGYTF
TGTGCCAGCAGCTTAGAGCCAGGCCCTCTCTATGGCTACACCTTC
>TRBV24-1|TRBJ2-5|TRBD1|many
CATSDPRDRTGETQYF
TGTGCCACCAGTGACCCTCGGGACAGGACGGGAGAGACCCAGTACTTC
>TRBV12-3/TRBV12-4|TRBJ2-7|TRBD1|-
CASVRDRGAEQYF
TGTGCCAGCGTTCGGGACAGGGGTGCCGAGCAGTACTTC
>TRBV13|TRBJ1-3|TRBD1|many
CASSKTGTGNTIYF
TGTGCCAGCAGCAAGACAGGGACTGGAAACACCATATATTTT
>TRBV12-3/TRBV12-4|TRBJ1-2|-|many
CASSHRTAPDGYTF
TGTGCCAGCAGTCATCGGACGGCTCCGGATGGCTACACCTTC
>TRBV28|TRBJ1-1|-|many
CASSPGWSTEAFF
TGTGCCAGCAGTCCGGGGTGGTCCACTGAAGCTTTCTTT
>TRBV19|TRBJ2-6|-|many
CASRAGIYGANVLTF
TGTGCCAGTAGGGCAGGGATTTATGGGGCCAACGTCCTGACTTTC
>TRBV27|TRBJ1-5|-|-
CASMFKQGPGQPQHF
TGTGCCAGCATGTTCAAGCAGGGGCCGGGACAGCCCCAGCATTTT
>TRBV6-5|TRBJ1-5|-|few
CASSYGGHGQPQHF
TGTGCCAGCAGTTACGGAGGGCACGGGCAGCCCCAGCATTTT
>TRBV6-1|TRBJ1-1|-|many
CASTPGPANTEAFF
TGTGCCAGCACCCCGGGACCAGCGAACACTGAAGCTTTCTTT
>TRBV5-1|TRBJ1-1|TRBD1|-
CASSWGQVGTEAFF
TGCGCCAGCAGCTGGGGACAGGTTGGGACTGAAGCTTTCTTT
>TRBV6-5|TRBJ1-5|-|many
CASSYSRQGNQPQHF
TGTGCCAGCAGTTACTCGCGGCAGGGGAATCAGCCCCAGCATTTT
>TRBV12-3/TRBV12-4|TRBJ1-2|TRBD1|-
CASCYRQGEVNYGYTF
TGTGCCAGCTGTTACCGACAGGGAGAGGTTAACTATGGCTACACCTTC